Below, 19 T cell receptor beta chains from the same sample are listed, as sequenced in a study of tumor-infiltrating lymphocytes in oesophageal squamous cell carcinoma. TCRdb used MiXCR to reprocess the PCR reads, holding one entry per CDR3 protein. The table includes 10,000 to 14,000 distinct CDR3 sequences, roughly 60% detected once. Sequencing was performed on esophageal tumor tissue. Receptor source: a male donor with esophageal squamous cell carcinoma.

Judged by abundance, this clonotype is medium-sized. The CDR3 sequence: CASSGTGDEQFF. The CDR3 coding sequence is TGTGCCAGCAGCGGGACAGGGGATGAGCAGTTCTTC. The chain joins TRBV5-5 to TRBJ2-1, with 10 bases identical to TRBD1. The CDR3 runs to 12 residues. V gave up 4 bases and J gave up 8 bases; unmatched junction bases: 0. In germline, CDR1 is SGHKS, CDR2 YYEKEE (reference sequence).

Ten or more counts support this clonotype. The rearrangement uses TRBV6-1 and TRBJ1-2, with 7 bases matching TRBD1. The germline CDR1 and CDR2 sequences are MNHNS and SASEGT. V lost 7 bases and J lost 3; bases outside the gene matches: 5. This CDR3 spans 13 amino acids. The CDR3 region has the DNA TGTGCCAGCAAAAGACAGGGCCACTATGGCTACACCTTC. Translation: CASKRQGHYGYTF.

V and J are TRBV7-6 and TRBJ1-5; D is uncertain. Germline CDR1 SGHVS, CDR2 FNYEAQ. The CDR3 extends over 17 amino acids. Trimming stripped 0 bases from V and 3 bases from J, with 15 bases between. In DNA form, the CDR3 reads TGTGCCAGCAGCTTAGCCGAAACAAGAAGATCCAATCAGCCCCAGCATTTT. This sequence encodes CASSLAETRRSNQPQHF.

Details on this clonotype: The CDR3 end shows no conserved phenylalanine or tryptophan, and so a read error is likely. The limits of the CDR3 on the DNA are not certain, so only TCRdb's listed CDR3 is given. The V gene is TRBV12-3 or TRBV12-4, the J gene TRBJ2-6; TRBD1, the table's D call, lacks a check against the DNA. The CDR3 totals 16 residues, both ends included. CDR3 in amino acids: CASSFRYEAYEQYFGA.

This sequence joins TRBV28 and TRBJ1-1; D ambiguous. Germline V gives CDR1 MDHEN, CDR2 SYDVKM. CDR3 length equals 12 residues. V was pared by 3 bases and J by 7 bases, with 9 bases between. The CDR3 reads CASSFGDLEAFF. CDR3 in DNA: TGTGCCAGCAGTTTTGGGGATCTTGAAGCTTTCTTT.

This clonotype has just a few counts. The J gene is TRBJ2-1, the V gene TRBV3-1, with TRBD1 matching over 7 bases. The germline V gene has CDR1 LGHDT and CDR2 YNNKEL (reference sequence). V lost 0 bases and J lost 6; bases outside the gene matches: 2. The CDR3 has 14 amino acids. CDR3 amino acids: CASSQDHRGNEQFF. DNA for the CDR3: TGTGCCAGCAGCCAAGACCACAGGGGCAATGAGCAGTTCTTC.

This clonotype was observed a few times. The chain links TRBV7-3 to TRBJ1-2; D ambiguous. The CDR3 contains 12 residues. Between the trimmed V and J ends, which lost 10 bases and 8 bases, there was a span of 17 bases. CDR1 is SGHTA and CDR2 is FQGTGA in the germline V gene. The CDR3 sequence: CATLTCPRGYTF. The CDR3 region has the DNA TGTGCCACTCTGACGTGCCCCAGGGGCTACACCTTC.

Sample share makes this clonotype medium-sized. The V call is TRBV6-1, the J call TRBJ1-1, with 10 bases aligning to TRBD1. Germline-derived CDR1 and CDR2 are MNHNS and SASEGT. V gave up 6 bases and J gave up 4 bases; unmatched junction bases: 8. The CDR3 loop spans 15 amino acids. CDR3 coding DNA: TGTGCCAGCAGGCAATATGGGGACAGGGGCACTGAAGCTTTCTTT. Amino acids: CASRQYGDRGTEAFF.

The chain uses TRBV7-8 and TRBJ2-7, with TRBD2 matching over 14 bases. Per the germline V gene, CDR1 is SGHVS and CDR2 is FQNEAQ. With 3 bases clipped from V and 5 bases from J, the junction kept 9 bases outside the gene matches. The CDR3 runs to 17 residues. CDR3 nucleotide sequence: TGTGCCAGCAGCTTCATTCTGACTAGCGGGAGGGCCAACGAGCAGTACTTC. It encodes CASSFILTSGRANEQYF.

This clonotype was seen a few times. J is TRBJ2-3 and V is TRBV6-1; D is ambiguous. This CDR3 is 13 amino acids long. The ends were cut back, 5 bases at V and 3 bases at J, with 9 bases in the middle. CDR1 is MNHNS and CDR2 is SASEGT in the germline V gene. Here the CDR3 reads CASSTPPTDTQYF. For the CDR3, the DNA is TGTGCCAGCAGTACCCCACCGACAGATACGCAGTATTTT.

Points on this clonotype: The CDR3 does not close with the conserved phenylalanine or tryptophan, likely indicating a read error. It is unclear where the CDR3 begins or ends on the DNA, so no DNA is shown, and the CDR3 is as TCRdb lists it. CDR3 residues: CASSLSGTLETQYFGP. This rearrangement joins TRBV7-6 to TRBJ2-3; the D call of TRBD1 is as the table states it, not checked on the DNA. The germline gives CDR1 SGHVS, CDR2 FNYEAQ. The CDR3 region is 16 residues in length, termini included.

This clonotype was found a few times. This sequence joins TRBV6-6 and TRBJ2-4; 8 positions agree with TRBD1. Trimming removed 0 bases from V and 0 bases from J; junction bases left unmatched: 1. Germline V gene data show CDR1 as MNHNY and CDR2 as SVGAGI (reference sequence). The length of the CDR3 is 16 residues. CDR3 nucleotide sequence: TGTGCCAGCAGTTACTCAGGGACAGGAGCCAAAAACATTCAGTACTTC. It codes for CASSYSGTGAKNIQYF.

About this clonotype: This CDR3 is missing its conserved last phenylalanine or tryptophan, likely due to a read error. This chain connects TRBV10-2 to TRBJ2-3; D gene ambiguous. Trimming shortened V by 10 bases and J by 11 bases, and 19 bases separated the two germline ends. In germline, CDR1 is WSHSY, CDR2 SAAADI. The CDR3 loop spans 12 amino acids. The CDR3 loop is CATGGKRNEQYS. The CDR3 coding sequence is TGCGCCACAGGCGGAAAACGGAACGAGCAGTATTCT.

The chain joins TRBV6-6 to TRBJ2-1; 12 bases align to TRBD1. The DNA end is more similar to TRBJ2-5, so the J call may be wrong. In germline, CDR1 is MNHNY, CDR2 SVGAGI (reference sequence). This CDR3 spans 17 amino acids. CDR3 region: CASSYSPGQGASGTQYF. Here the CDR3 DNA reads TGTGCCAGCAGTTACTCTCCGGGACAGGGGGCTAGCGGGACCCAGTACTTC.

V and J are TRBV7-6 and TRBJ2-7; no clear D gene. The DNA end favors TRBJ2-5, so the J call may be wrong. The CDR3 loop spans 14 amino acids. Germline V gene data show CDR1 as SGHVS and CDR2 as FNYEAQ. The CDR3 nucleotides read TGTGCCAGCAGCTTTCGGTCTAGTTCGGAGACCCAGTACTTC. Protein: CASSFRSSSETQYF.

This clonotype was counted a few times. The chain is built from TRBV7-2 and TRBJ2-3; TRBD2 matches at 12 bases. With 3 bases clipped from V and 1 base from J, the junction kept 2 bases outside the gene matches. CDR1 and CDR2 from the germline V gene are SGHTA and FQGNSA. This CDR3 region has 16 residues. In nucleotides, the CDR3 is TGTGCCAGCAGCTTCCGGACTAGCGGGGGCACAGATACGCAGTATTTT. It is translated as CASSFRTSGGTDTQYF.

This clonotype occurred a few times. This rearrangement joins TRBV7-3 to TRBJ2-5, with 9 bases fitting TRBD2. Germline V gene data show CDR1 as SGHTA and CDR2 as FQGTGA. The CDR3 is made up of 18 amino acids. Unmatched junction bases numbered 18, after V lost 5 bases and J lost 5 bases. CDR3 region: CASSPLLRGAGGLETQYF. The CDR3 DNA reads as TGTGCCAGCAGCCCGCTTTTGAGGGGAGCGGGGGGTCTCGAGACCCAGTACTTC.

The CDR3 loop is CASSSIAGPYNEQFF. The CDR3 region has the DNA TGTGCCAGCAGCTCAATAGCGGGGCCCTACAATGAGCAGTTCTTC. V is TRBV7-3 and J is TRBJ2-3; 8 bases fit TRBD2. The J call may be incorrect, as the DNA end agrees better with TRBJ2-1. CDR1 and CDR2 (germline): SGHTA, FQGTGA. The CDR3 runs to 15 residues.

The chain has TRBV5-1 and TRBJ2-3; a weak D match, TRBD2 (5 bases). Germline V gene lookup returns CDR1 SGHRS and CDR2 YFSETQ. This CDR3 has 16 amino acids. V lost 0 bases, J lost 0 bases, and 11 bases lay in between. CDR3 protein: CASSLGLATSTDTQYF. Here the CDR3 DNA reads TGCGCCAGCAGCTTGGGGCTAGCAACTAGCACAGATACGCAGTATTTT.